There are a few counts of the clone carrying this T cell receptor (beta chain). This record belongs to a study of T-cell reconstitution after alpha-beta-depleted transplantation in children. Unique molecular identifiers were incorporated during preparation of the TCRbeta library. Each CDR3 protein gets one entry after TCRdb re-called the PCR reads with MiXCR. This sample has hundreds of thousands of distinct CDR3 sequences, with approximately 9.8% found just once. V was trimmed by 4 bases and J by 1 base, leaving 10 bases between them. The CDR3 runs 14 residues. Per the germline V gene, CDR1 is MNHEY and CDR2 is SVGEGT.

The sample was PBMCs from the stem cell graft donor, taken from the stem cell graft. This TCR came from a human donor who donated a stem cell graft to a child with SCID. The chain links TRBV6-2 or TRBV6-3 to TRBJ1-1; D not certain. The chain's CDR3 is CASSFPGRNTEAFF. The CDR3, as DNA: TGTGCCAGCAGTTTTCCGGGAAGGAACACTGAAGCTTTCTTT.